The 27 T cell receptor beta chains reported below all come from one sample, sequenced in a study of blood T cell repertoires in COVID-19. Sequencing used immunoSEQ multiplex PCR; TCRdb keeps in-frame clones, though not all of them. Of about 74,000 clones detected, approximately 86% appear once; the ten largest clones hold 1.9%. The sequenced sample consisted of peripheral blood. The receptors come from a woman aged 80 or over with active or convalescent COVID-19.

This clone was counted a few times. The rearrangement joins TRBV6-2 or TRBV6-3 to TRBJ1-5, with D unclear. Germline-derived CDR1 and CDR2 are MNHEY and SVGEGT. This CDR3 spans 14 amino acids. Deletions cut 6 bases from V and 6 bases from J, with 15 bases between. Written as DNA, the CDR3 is TGTGCCAGCAGCCCCGGTAGGGCGGGTCAGCCCCAGCATTTT. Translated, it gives CASSPGRAGQPQHF.

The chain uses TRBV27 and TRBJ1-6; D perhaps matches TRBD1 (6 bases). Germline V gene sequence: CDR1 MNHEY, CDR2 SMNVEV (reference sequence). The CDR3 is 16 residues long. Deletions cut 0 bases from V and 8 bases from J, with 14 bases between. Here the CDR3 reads CASSLSGPTGYSPLHF. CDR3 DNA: TGTGCCAGCAGTTTATCAGGACCCACAGGGTATTCACCCCTCCACTTT.

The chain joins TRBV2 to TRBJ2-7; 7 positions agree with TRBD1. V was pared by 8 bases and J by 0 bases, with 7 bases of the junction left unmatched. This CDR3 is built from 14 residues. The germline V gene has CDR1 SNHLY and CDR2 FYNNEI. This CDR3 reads CASLRTGSSYEQYF. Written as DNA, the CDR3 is TGTGCCAGCCTGAGGACAGGCAGCTCCTACGAGCAGTACTTC.

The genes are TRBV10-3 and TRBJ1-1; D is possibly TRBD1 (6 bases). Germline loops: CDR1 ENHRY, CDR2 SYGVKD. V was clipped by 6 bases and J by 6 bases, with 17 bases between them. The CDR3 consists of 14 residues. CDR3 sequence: CAIRDRQAGAEAFF. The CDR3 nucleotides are TGTGCCATCAGGGACCGACAGGCCGGGGCTGAAGCTTTCTTT.

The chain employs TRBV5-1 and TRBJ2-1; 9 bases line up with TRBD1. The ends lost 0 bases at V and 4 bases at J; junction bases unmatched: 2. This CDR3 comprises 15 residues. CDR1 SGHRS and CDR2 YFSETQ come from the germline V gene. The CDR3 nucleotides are TGCGCCAGCAGCTTGGGGGGACAGGGTTACAATGAGCAGTTCTTC. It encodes CASSLGGQGYNEQFF.

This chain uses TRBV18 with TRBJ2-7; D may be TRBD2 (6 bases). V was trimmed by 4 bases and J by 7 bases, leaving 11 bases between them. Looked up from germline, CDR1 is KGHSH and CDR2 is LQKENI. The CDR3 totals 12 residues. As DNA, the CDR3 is TGTGCCAGCTCACTGGCGGAGGGGGAGCAGTACTTC. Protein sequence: CASSLAEGEQYF. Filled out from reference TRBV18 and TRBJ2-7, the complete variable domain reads NAGVMQNPRHLVRRRGQEARLRCSPMKGHSHVYWYRQLPEEGLKFMVYLQKENIIDESGMPKERFSAEFPKEGPSILRIQQVVRGDSAAYFCASSLAEGEQYFGPGTRLTVT.

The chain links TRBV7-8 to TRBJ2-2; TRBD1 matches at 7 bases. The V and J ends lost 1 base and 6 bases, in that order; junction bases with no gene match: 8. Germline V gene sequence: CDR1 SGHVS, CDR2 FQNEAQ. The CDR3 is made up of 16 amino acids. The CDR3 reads CASSLGQGVRAGELFF. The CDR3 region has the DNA TGTGCCAGCAGCTTAGGGCAGGGGGTGAGGGCCGGGGAGCTGTTTTTT.

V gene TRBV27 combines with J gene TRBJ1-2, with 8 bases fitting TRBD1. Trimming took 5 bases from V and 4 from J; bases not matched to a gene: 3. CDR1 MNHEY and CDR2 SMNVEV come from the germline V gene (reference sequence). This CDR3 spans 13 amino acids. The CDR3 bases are TGTGCCAGCAGTCCGGACAGGGTCTATGGCTACACCTTC. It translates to CASSPDRVYGYTF.

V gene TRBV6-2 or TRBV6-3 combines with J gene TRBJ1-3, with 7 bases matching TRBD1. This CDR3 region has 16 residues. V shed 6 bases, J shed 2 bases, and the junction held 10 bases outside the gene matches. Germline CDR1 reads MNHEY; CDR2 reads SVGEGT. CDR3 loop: CASSPAGQYAGNTIYF. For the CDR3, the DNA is TGTGCCAGCAGCCCTGCGGGACAGTACGCTGGAAACACCATATATTTT.

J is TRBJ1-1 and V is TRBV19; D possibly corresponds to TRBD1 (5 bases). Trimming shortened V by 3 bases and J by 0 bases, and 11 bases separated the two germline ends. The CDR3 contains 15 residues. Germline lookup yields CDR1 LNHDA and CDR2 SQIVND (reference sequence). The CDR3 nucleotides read TGTGCCAGTAGTATCAATGTCAGGGTGAACACTGAAGCTTTCTTT. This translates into CASSINVRVNTEAFF.

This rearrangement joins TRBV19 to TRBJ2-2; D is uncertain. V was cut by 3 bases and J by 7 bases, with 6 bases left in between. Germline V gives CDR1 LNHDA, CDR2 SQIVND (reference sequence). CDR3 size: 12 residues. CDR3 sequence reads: CASSIPGGELFF. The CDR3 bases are TGTGCCAGTAGTATTCCGGGCGGGGAGCTGTTTTTT.

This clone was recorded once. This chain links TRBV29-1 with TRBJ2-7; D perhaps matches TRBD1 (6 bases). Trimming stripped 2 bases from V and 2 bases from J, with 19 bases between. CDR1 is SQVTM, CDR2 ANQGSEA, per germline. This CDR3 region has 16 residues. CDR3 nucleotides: TGCAGCGTTGAAAGCCCCGGGACAATAGGGACCTACGAGCAGTACTTC. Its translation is CSVESPGTIGTYEQYF.

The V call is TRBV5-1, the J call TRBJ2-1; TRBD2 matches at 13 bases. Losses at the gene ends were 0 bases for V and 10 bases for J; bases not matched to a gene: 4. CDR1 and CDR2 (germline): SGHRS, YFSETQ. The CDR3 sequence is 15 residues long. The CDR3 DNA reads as TGCGCCAGCAGCTTGGAGACTAGCGGGAGGAAGGAGCAGTTCTTC. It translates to CASSLETSGRKEQFF.

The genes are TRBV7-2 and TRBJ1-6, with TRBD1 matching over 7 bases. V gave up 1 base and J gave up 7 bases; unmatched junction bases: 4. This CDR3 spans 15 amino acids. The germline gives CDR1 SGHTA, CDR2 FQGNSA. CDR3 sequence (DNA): TGTGCCAGCAGCTTAGGGACAGGTCAGAATTCACCCCTCCACTTT. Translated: CASSLGTGQNSPLHF.

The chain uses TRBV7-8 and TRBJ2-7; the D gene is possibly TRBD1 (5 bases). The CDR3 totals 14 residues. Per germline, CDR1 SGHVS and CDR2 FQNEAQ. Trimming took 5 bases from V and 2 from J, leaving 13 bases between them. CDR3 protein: CASSLGQGTYEQYF. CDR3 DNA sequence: TGTGCCAGCAGCCTCGGCCAGGGAACCTACGAGCAGTACTTC.

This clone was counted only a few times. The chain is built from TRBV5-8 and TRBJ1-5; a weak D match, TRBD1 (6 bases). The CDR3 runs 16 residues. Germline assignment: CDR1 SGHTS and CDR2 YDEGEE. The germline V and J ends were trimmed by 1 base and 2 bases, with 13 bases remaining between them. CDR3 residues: CASSLRGGDGNQPQHF. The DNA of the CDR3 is TGTGCCAGCAGCTTGCGCGGGGGCGATGGCAATCAGCCCCAGCATTTT.

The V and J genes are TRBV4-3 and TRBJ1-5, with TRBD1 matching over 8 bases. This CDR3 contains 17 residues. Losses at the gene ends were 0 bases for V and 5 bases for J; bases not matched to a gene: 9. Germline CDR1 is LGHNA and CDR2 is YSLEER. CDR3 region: CASSQEVGRGRDQPQHF. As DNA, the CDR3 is TGCGCCAGCAGCCAAGAGGTTGGCAGGGGGCGGGATCAGCCCCAGCATTTT.

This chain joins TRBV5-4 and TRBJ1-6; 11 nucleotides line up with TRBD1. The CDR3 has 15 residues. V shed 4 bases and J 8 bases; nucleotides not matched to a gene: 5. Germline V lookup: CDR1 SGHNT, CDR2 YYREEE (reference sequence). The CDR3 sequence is CASSTGQGVYSPLHF. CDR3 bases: TGTGCCAGCAGCACGGGACAGGGGGTTTATTCACCCCTCCACTTT.

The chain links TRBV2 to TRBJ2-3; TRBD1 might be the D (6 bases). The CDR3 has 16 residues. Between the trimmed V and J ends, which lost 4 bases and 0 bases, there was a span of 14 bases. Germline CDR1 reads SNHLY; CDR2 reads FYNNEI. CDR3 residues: CASSAWTASSTDTQYF. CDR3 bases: TGTGCCAGCAGTGCCTGGACAGCATCTAGCACAGATACGCAGTATTTT.

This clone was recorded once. The CDR3 sequence is CATSDSTNPGQETQYF. In nucleotides, the CDR3 is TGTGCCACCAGTGATTCAACTAATCCGGGACAAGAGACCCAGTACTTC. V and J are TRBV24-1 and TRBJ2-5; weak D call: TRBD2 (5 bases). The CDR3 runs 16 residues. Per germline, CDR1 KGHDR and CDR2 SFDVKD. Trimming took 2 bases from V and 2 from J, leaving 14 bases between them.

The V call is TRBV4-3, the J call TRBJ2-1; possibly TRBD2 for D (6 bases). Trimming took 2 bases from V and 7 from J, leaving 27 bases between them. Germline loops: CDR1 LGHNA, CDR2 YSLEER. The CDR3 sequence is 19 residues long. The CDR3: CASSQSPPGLNGRGNEQFF. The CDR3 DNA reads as TGCGCCAGCAGCCAATCACCACCGGGACTTAATGGCCGGGGGAATGAGCAGTTCTTC.

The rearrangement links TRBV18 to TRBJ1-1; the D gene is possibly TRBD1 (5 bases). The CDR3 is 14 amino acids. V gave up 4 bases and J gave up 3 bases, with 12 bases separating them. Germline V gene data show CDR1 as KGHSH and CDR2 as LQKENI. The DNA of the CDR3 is TGTGCCAGCTCACATCGGGCGGGGGACACTGAAGCTTTCTTT. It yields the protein CASSHRAGDTEAFF.

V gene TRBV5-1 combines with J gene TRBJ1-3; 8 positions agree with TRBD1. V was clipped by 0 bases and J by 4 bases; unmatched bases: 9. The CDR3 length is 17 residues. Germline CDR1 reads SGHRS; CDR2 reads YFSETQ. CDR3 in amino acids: CASSLAITGGAGNTIYF. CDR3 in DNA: TGCGCCAGCAGCTTGGCCATTACAGGGGGTGCCGGAAACACCATATATTTT.

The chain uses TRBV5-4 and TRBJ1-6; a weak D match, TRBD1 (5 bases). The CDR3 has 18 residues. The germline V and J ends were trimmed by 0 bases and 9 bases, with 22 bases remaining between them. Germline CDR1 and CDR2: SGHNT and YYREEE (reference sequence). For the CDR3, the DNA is TGTGCCAGCAGCTTGGATTCGGTGTCCAGAAGGGGCTCTTCACCCCTCCACTTT. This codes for CASSLDSVSRRGSSPLHF.

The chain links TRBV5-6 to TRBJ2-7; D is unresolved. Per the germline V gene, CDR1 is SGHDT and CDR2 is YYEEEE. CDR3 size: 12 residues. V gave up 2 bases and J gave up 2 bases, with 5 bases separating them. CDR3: CASSLLAYEQYF. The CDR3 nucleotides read TGTGCCAGCAGCTTATTAGCCTACGAGCAGTACTTC.

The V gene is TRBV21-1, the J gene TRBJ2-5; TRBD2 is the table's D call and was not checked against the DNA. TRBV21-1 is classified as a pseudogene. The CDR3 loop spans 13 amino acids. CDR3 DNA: TGTGCCAGCAGCAAAGGAGGCGGAGAGACCCAGTACTTC. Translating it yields CASSKGGGETQYF.

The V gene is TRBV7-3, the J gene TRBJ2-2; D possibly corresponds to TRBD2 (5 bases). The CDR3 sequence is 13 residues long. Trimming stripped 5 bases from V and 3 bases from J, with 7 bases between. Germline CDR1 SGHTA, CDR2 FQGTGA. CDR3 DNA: TGTGCCAGCAGCCCGGACTACACCGGGGAGCTGTTTTTT. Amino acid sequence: CASSPDYTGELFF. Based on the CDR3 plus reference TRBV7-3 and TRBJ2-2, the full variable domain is GAGVSQTPSNKVTEKGKYVELRCDPISGHTALYWYRQSLGQGPEFLIYFQGTGAADDSGLPNDRFFAVRPEGSVSTLKIQRTERGDSAVYLCASSPDYTGELFFGEGSRLTVL.